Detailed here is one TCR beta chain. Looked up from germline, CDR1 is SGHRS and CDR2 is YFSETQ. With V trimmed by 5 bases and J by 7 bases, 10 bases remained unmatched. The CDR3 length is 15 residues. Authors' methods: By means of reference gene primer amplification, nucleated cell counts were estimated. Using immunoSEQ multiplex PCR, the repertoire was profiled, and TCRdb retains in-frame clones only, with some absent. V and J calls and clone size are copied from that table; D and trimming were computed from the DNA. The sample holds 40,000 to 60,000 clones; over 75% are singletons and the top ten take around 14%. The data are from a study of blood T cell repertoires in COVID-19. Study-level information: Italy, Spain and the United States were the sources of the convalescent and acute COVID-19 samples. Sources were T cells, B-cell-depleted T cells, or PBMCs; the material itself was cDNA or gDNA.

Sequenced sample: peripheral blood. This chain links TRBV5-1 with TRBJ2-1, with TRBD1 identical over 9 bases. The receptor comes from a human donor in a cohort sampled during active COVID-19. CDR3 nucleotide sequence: TGCGCCAGCAGTCGAAAACAGGGGGCGGTTAATGAGCAGTTCTTC. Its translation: CASSRKQGAVNEQFF.